This T cell receptor (beta chain) is drawn from a study of metastatic and nonmetastatic thyroid tumors. Study background: A comparison of repertoires was made across blood and tumor or nodule tissue from malignant and benign thyroid patients. General study points: Malignant thyroid tumors reportedly had TCR beta diversity that was significantly higher than in benign nodules, in blood and tumor.

Germline CDR1 is PRHDT and CDR2 is FYEKMQ (reference sequence). V shed 4 bases and J shed 0 bases, with 10 bases lying between them. The CDR3 is 15 amino acids. This clone was seen many times. Its specificity is not known. Every patient was untreated before thyroid surgery. Authors' methods: What underpinned the distant-metastasis classifier for papillary thyroid cancer was the set of CDR3 differences across clinicopathological groups. TCRdb ran MiXCR on the PCR reads. TCRdb assigned the V and J calls; the authors' analysis was not used. The data hold approximately 29,000 clones, with 16% observed a single time.

The sample taken for sequencing was blood. This sequence was found in a female donor with papillary thyroid cancer or a benign thyroid nodule (not recorded which). Some clones in this sample may be carry-over from other donors' samples. The chain is built from TRBV13 and TRBJ2-1; unclear D gene. The CDR3 DNA reads as TGTGCCAGCAGCTACGGCGGTAGCTCCTACAATGAGCAGTTCTTC. The encoded protein is CASSYGGSSYNEQFF. Using reference TRBV13 and TRBJ2-1 for the parts outside the CDR3, the full variable domain is AAGVIQSPRHLIKEKRETATLKCYPIPRHDTVYWYQQGPGQDPQFLISFYEKMQSDKGSIPDRFSAQQFSDYHSELNMSSLELGDSALYFCASSYGGSSYNEQFFGPGTRLTVL.